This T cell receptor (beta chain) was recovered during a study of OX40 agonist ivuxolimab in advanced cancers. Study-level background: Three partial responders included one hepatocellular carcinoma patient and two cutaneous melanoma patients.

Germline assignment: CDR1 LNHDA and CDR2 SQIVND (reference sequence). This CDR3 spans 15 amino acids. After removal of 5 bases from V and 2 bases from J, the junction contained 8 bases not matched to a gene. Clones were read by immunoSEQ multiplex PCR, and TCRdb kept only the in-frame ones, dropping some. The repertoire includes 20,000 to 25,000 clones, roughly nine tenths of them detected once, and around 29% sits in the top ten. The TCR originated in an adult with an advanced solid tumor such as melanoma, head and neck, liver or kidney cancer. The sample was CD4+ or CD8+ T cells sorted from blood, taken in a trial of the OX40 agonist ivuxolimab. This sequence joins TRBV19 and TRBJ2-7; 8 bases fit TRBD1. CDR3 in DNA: TGTGCCAGTAGTCCCGGGACAGGTGTCCCCTACGAGCAGTACTTC. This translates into CASSPGTGVPYEQYF.